Below, 12 T cell receptor beta chains from the same sample are listed, as sequenced in a study of CD8 T cells in Susac syndrome. RNA was extracted with the RNeasy kit, and a quantity of roughly 0.45 to 1 ug was reverse transcribed using random hexamers. A single record per CDR3 protein comes from TCRdb applying MiXCR to the immunoSEQ multiplex PCR reads. The repertoire holds some 1,200 distinct CDR3 sequences, with roughly 66% as singletons. The study defined memory subsets for TEMRA sorting by CD27 and CD45RA staining. Specimen: CD8+ TEMRA cells from PBMCs. Subset of the sample: FACS-sorted terminally differentiated effector memory CD8+ T cells re-expressing CD45RA (CD8+ TEMRA). The receptors originated from a human donor with Susac syndrome.

A remark on this clonotype: One base away lies a much larger clone, so this may be a sequencing read error. The chain combines TRBV29-1 with TRBJ2-7; 9 bases agree with TRBD1. CDR1 SQVTM and CDR2 ANQGSEA come from the germline V gene. This CDR3 comprises 14 residues. In DNA form, the CDR3 reads TGCAGCGTTGTCGGGACAGGGTTCTCCTACGAGCAGTTGTTC. This encodes CSVVGTGFSYEQLF.

The chain is built from TRBV27 and TRBJ2-5, with 9 bases aligning to TRBD1. Looked up from germline, CDR1 is MNHEY and CDR2 is SMNVEV (reference sequence). The CDR3 is 14 amino acids. V lost 6 bases to trimming and J lost 3 bases; unmatched junction nucleotides: 5. The CDR3 loop is CASSRTGGEETQYF. The CDR3 coding sequence is TGTGCCAGCAGCAGAACAGGGGGCGAAGAGACCCAGTACTTC.

The chain recombines TRBV4-3 with TRBJ1-1; no definite D call. V was shortened by 0 bases and J by 5 bases, with 7 bases between the two germline ends. This CDR3 has 13 amino acids. Germline CDR1 and CDR2: LGHNA and YSLEER. Here the CDR3 reads CASSQEAETEAFF. The CDR3 DNA sequence: TGCGCCAGCAGCCAAGAGGCCGAGACTGAAGCTTTCTTT.

The chain is built from TRBV4-1 and TRBJ1-1; D possibly corresponds to TRBD1 (5 bases). Trimming pared 1 base from V and 0 bases from J, leaving 12 bases between. The CDR3 length is 16 residues. Germline CDR1 and CDR2: MGHRA and YSYEKL. Here the CDR3 reads CASSQVAGIMNTEAFF. CDR3 coding DNA: TGCGCCAGCAGCCAAGTTGCAGGGATCATGAACACTGAAGCTTTCTTT.

The chain is built from TRBV6-2 or TRBV6-3 and TRBJ2-2; possible D gene TRBD2, 6 bases. Germline CDR1 reads MNHEY; CDR2 reads SVGEGT. V was clipped by 6 bases and J by 2 bases, with 16 bases between them. The CDR3 runs to 16 residues. As DNA, the CDR3 is TGTGCCAGCAGACCTTTGGGACTGACAAACACCGGGGAGCTGTTTTTT. It is translated as CASRPLGLTNTGELFF.

The chain links TRBV11-2 to TRBJ1-1; D is undetermined. Germline V gives CDR1 SGHAT, CDR2 FQNNGV. The CDR3 is made up of 9 amino acids. Trimming removed 9 bases at V and 1 base at J, with 0 bases between. As DNA, the CDR3 is TGTGCCAGGAACACTGAAGCTTTCTTT. As protein: CARNTEAFF.

V usage is TRBV13 and J usage is TRBJ1-2; D gene ambiguous. Between the trimmed V and J ends, which lost 5 bases and 3 bases, there was a span of 10 bases. This CDR3 has 13 amino acids. Germline V gene sequence: CDR1 PRHDT, CDR2 FYEKMQ (reference sequence). DNA for the CDR3: TGTGCCAGCAGCCTGACGGGAGACTATGGCTACACCTTC. Amino acids: CASSLTGDYGYTF.

The chain uses TRBV28 and TRBJ2-1, with TRBD1 matching over 7 bases. This CDR3 contains 16 residues. In germline, CDR1 is MDHEN, CDR2 SYDVKM. Unmatched junction bases numbered 10, after V lost 3 bases and J lost 5 bases. The CDR3 DNA reads TGTGCCAGCAGTTTTAGCGCGAGACAGGGTGACAATGAGCAGTTCTTC. It translates to CASSFSARQGDNEQFF.

The V call is TRBV7-9, the J call TRBJ1-1; D unresolved. The germline V and J ends were trimmed by 5 bases and 6 bases, with 13 bases remaining between them. The CDR3 is 13 residues long. From germline, CDR1 is SEHNR and CDR2 FQNEAQ (reference sequence). CDR3 bases: TGTGCCAGCAGCCAAGGGTGGGCCGCTGAAGCTTTCTTT. Its protein is CASSQGWAAEAFF. The full variable domain, its missing parts supplied by reference TRBV7-9 and TRBJ1-1, is DTGVSQNPRHKITKRGQNVTFRCDPISEHNRLYWYRQTLGQGPEFLTYFQNEAQLEKSRLLSDRFSAERPKGSFSTLEIQRTEQGDSAMYLCASSQGWAAEAFFGQGTRLTVV.

As for this clonotype: Just one base apart from a much larger clone, this may be a read error. The chain has TRBV27 and TRBJ1-5, with 9 nucleotides matching TRBD1. The germline V gene encodes CDR1 MNHEY and CDR2 SMNVEV (reference sequence). There are 14 residues in the CDR3. This CDR3 reads CASCLGQGYQPQHF. The CDR3 DNA is TGTGCCAGCTGTTTGGGACAGGGTTATCAGCCCCAGCATTTT.

This clonotype was detected once. The genes are TRBV19 and TRBJ2-7; no clear D. The assigned J gene may be wrong: the sequence end matches TRBJ2-1 better. The CDR3 has 15 residues. Germline values: CDR1 LNHDA, CDR2 SQIVND (reference sequence). The CDR3 region is CASSLNPISTYEQFF. Here the CDR3 DNA reads TGTGCCAGTAGTCTGAACCCAATCTCCACCTACGAGCAGTTCTTC.

The rearrangement links TRBV9 to TRBJ2-2, with unresolved D. The CDR3 contains 14 residues. The germline V gene encodes CDR1 SGDLS and CDR2 YYNGEE. The V end was cut by 0 bases, the J end by 3 bases, with 6 bases between. CDR3 DNA sequence: TGTGCCAGCAGCGTAGGGACGGACACCGGGGAGCTGTTTTTT. Amino acids: CASSVGTDTGELFF.